This entry is about one T cell receptor (beta chain). The antigen remains undetermined. These data originate in a study of T cell responses to AZD1222 COVID-19 vaccine. General study results and limits: Recipients of two AZD1222 doses showed rising Spike-specific TCR breadth and depth. Mapped onto spike, vaccine-associated CD4 TCRs spanned it and were dominant at 160-218 and 743-854. Samples come after the peak T cell response, not at day 14.

The protocol was immunoSEQ multiplex PCR, while the TCRdb copy is restricted to in-frame clones and leaves out a portion. This sample has some 120,000 clones; about 88% occur once, and the top ten carry over 9%. Some second doses came at about 4 weeks and others at about 12 weeks; these were pooled. The CDR3 spans 14 residues. CDR1 and CDR2 (germline): MNHNY, SVGAGI (reference sequence). Trimming took off 6 bases at V and 9 bases at J, with 18 bases between the two ends. Material: peripheral blood, obtained 28 days after the second AZD1222 dose. This chain connects TRBV6-6 to TRBJ2-1; D tentatively reads TRBD1 or TRBD2 (6 bases each). The sequence came from an adult who received the AZD1222 COVID-19 vaccine. The CDR3, as DNA: TGTGCCAGCAGGGGGGGCCTTAGTAGCAGTGAGCAGTTCTTC. Its translation: CASRGGLSSSEQFF.